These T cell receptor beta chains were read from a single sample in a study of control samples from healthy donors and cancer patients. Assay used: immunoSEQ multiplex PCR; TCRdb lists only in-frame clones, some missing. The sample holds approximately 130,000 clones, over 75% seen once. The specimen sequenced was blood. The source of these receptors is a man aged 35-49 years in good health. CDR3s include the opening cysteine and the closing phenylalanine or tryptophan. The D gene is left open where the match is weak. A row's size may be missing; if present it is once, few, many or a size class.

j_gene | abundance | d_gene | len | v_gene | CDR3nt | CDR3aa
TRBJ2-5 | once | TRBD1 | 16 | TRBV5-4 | TGTGCCAGCAGCTTTGGCCCCGGGACAGTCAGGGAGACCCAGTACTTC | CASSFGPGTVRETQYF
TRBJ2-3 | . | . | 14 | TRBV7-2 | TGTGCCAGCAGCTTAGACACGGGCACAGATACGCAGTATTTT | CASSLDTGTDTQYF
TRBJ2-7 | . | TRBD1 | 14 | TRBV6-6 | TGTGCCAGCAGTTACTGGGGGACAGATTACGAGCAGTACTTC | CASSYWGTDYEQYF
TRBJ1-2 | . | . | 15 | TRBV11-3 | TGTGCCAGCTCCACAAGGGGGATTCCCCTCTATGGCTACACCTTC | CASSTRGIPLYGYTF
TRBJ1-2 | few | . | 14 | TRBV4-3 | TGCGCCAGCAGCCAAGATCTGGGACACTATGGCTACACCTTC | CASSQDLGHYGYTF
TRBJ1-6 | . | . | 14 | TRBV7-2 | TGTGCCAGCAGCCCGGACTTATATAATTCACCCCTCCACTTT | CASSPDLYNSPLHF
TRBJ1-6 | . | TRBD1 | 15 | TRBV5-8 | TGTGCCAGCAGCCCCCGGACAGGGGTATCGTCACCCCTCCACTTT | CASSPRTGVSSPLHF
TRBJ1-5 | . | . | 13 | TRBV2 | TGTGCCAGCAGACAGGAAGCCAATCAGCCCCAGCATTTT | CASRQEANQPQHF
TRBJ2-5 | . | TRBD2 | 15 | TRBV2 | TGTGCCAGCAGTGATGGCGGGGGGGCCTGGGAGACCCAGTACTTC | CASSDGGGAWETQYF
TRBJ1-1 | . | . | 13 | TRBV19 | TGTCCTCCGCGTGGGTTAGGGTGCGCTGAAGCTTTCTTT | CPPRGLGCAEAFF
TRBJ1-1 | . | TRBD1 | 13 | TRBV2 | TGTGCCAGCAGCACGCACAGGGGACGGGAAGCTTTCTTT | CASSTHRGREAFF
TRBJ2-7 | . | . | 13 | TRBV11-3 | TGTGCCAGCAGCCACAGCACAGCCTACGAGCAGTACTTC | CASSHSTAYEQYF
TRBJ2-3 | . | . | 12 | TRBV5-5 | TGTGCCAGCAGCTTGGTCGGGGATACGCAGTATTTT | CASSLVGDTQYF
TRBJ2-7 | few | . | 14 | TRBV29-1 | TGCAGCGGATCCGGGACCGTTAATTCCTACGAGCAGTACTTC | CSGSGTVNSYEQYF
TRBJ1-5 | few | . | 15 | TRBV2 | TGTGCCAGCAGCGTCGAATCAGGGGTAGGTCAGCCCCAGCATTTT | CASSVESGVGQPQHF
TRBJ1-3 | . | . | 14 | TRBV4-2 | TGTGCCAGCAGCCAAGATAGAACTGGAAACACCATATATTTT | CASSQDRTGNTIYF
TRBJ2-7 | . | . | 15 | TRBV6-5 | TGTGCCAGCACCAACCCGGGTGAATTGGGTTACGAGCAGTACTTC | CASTNPGELGYEQYF
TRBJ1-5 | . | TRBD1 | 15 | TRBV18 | TGTGCCAGCTCACCAACAGGGGGGACAGGTCAGCCCCAGCATTTT | CASSPTGGTGQPQHF
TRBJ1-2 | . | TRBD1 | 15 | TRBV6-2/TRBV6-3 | TGTGCCAGCAGTTACACGGGACAGGGTTACTATGGCTACACCTTC | CASSYTGQGYYGYTF
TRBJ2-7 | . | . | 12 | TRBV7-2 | TGTGCCAGCAGCCCCTCGGGCTACGAGCAGTACTTC | CASSPSGYEQYF
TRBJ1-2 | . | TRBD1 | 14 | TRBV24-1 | TGTGCCACCAGTGAAAACGGACAGGACAATGGCTACACCTTC | CATSENGQDNGYTF
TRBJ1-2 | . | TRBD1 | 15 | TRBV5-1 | TGCGCCAGTTATAACCCCCAACAGGGGGCTAATGGCTACACCTTC | CASYNPQQGANGYTF
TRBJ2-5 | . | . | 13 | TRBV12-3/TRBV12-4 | TGTGCCAGCAGTTTAGTCTCCCAAGAGACCCAGTACTTC | CASSLVSQETQYF
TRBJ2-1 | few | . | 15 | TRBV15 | TGTGCCACCAGCAGAGAGTTGGGGTCCTACAATGAGCAGTTCTTC | CATSRELGSYNEQFF
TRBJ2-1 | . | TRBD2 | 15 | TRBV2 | TGTGCCAGCAGTGAAAACAGCCACGGGGGGTATGAGCAGTTCTTC | CASSENSHGGYEQFF
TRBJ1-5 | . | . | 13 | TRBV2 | TGTGCCAGCAGTGCGCAGGTGTACCAGCCCCAGCATTTT | CASSAQVYQPQHF
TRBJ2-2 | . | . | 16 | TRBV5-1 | TGCGCCAGCAGCTTGGCCGCGGGAACGAACACCGGGGAGCTGTTTTTT | CASSLAAGTNTGELFF
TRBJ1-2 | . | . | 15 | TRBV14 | TGTGCCAGCAGCCAAGGTCTTAACAACTACTATGGCTACACCTTC | CASSQGLNNYYGYTF
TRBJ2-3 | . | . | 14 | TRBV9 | TGTGCCAGCAGCGTAGGAGGGGGGGAAAATACGCAGTATTTT | CASSVGGGENTQYF